This is a list of T cell receptor beta chains from one sample in a study of shared T cell receptors in the human thymus. Profiled with immunoSEQ multiplex PCR; TCRdb holds only in-frame clones, not every one. The sample contains some 640,000 clones, about 89% of which appear only once. This sample also appeared in a second study, on human thymus T cells.

The sequenced material came from thymocytes. These receptor sequences come from a boy younger than two with a congenital heart defect. CDR3s include the opening cysteine and the closing phenylalanine or tryptophan. D genes are given only for firm matches. Rows give clone size only sometimes, using once, few, many, or a class for an expanded clone.

len	d_gene	v_gene	j_gene	abundance	CDR3aa	CDR3nt
17	.	TRBV15	TRBJ1-6	.	CATSRGSIGSYNSPLHF	TGTGCCACCAGCAGAGGATCGATCGGTTCCTATAATTCACCCCTCCACTTT
19	.	TRBV7-6	TRBJ2-1	.	CASSPPLRRAPQAYNEQFF	TGTGCCAGCAGCCCCCCCCTTCGTCGAGCTCCCCAGGCATACAATGAGCAGTTCTTC
17	TRBD1	TRBV13	TRBJ2-7	.	CASSPHLRTGDRYEQYF	TGTGCCAGCAGCCCACACCTCCGGACAGGGGATCGCTACGAGCAGTACTTC
16	.	TRBV7-9	TRBJ1-6	.	CASSLGSGSYNSPLHF	TGTGCCAGCAGCTTAGGTTCAGGGTCCTATAATTCACCCCTCCACTTT
16	TRBD1	TRBV18	TRBJ2-7	.	CASSPEDRASSYEQYF	TGTGCCAGCTCACCCGAGGACAGGGCCAGCTCCTACGAGCAGTACTTC
15	.	TRBV19	TRBJ2-1	.	CASSYTRGAYNEQFF	TGTGCCAGTAGTTATACCAGGGGGGCGTACAATGAGCAGTTCTTC
18	.	TRBV27	TRBJ1-6	.	CASSLSGGALALNSPLHF	TGTGCCAGCAGTTTATCAGGGGGGGCACTAGCCCTTAATTCACCCCTCCACTTT
16	TRBD1	TRBV6-1	TRBJ2-2	.	CASSEGGTGQPGELFF	TGTGCCAGCAGTGAAGGGGGGACAGGGCAGCCCGGGGAGCTGTTTTTT
13	.	TRBV30	TRBJ2-5	once	CAWSAWASETQYF	TGTGCCTGGAGTGCCTGGGCGTCGGAGACCCAGTACTTC
16	.	TRBV6-6	TRBJ2-7	.	CASSLTGEPDLYEQYF	TGTGCCAGCAGCCTTACAGGTGAGCCCGACCTCTACGAGCAGTACTTC
17	.	TRBV5-4	TRBJ2-2	.	CASSSPIQGSNTGELFF	TGTGCCAGCAGCTCGCCCATACAGGGTTCGAACACCGGGGAGCTGTTTTTT
14	.	TRBV25-1	TRBJ1-4	.	CASKDNATNEKLFF	TGTGCCAGCAAGGACAACGCAACTAATGAAAAACTGTTTTTT
18	TRBD2	TRBV10-1	TRBJ2-2	.	CASSEGLAGVVGTGELFF	TGCGCCAGCAGTGAGGGACTAGCGGGAGTAGTAGGCACCGGGGAGCTGTTTTTT
15	TRBD2	TRBV6-6	TRBJ2-2	.	CASRRLAGDTGELFF	TGTGCCAGCAGAAGACTAGCGGGGGACACCGGGGAGCTGTTTTTT
16	.	TRBV6-1	TRBJ2-3	.	CASSEKVQGLTDTQYF	TGTGCCAGCAGTGAAAAGGTCCAGGGTCTCACAGATACGCAGTATTTT
15	TRBD2	TRBV11-2	TRBJ2-5	.	CASSLSRGGRETQYF	TGTGCCAGCAGCTTATCGCGGGGGGGCCGGGAGACCCAGTACTTC
13	.	TRBV19	TRBJ1-2	.	CASSIQGMYGYTF	TGTGCCAGTAGTATCCAGGGCATGTATGGCTACACCTTC
15	TRBD1	TRBV7-2	TRBJ1-2	.	CASSQPRQGADGYTF	TGTGCCAGCAGCCAGCCCCGACAGGGGGCGGATGGCTACACCTTC
17	TRBD1	TRBV10-3	TRBJ1-2	.	CAISETRQGGLLYGYTF	TGTGCCATCAGTGAGACAAGACAGGGTGGGCTTTTGTATGGCTACACCTTC
12	.	TRBV5-1	TRBJ2-6	.	CASLAGANVLTF	TGCGCCAGCCTCGCAGGCGCCAACGTCCTGACTTTC
13	.	TRBV7-9	TRBJ1-1	.	CASSLASDTEAFF	TGTGCCAGCAGCTTAGCGTCCGACACTGAAGCTTTCTTT
18	.	TRBV28	TRBJ2-2	.	CASSLWGKQGANTGELFF	TGTGCCAGCAGTTTATGGGGGAAACAGGGAGCGAACACCGGGGAGCTGTTTTTT
14	.	TRBV14	TRBJ2-1	.	CASSQESPYNEQFF	TGTGCCAGCAGCCAAGAGAGCCCGTACAATGAGCAGTTCTTC
15	.	TRBV14	TRBJ2-1	few	CASSQELSEEVLQFF	TGTGCCAGCAGCCAAGAATTATCCGAGGAAGTGTTGCAGTTCTTC
14	.	TRBV30	TRBJ2-2	.	CAWSIQRLTGELFF	TGTGCCTGGAGTATTCAAAGACTCACCGGGGAGCTGTTTTTT
14	.	TRBV27	TRBJ1-4	.	CASLVGEVHEKLFF	TGTGCCAGCCTTGTGGGGGAGGTTCATGAAAAACTGTTTTTT
11	.	TRBV19	TRBJ1-2	.	CASSLENGYTF	TGTGCCAGTAGTCTGGAGAATGGCTACACCTTC
12	TRBD1	TRBV6-1	TRBJ1-4	.	CASQGAGEKLFF	TGTGCCAGTCAGGGGGCAGGTGAAAAACTGTTTTTT
14	.	TRBV10-2	TRBJ2-7	.	CASSESFTTYEQYF	TGCGCCAGCAGTGAGTCCTTCACAACCTACGAGCAGTACTTC